Listed below are T cell receptor beta chains from one sample, sequenced in a study of cytomegalovirus exposure and HLA in healthy donors. Sequencing used immunoSEQ multiplex PCR; TCRdb keeps in-frame clones, though not all of them. The sample has 70,000 or so clones. The sample consisted of PBMCs. The receptors were sampled from a middle-aged man in good health and CMV-seronegative. Both conserved end residues are part of each CDR3. Fields, in order: CDR3 DNA, CDR3 protein, CDR3 length, J gene, V gene, D gene. The D gene is left open where the match is weak.

TGTGCCAGCACAGGGGCCGGCTCGGGGAGGGTACATTTT CASTGAGSGRVHF 13 TRBJ1-5 TRBV2 .
TGTGCTAGTGGTTTACGACAGGGCAGTGAGCAGTTCTTC CASGLRQGSEQFF 13 TRBJ2-1 TRBV12-5 TRBD1
TGTGCCAGCAGTTATCGGTTGTTCACCGGGGAGCTGTTTTTT CASSYRLFTGELFF 14 TRBJ2-2 TRBV6-4 .
TGTGCCAGCAGTTTCTCGAGACAGGGGGTAAAGGGCTACACCTTC CASSFSRQGVKGYTF 15 TRBJ1-2 TRBV28 TRBD1
TGTGCCAGCAGCCAAGGGACAGGGGTGGTCACTGAAGCTTTCTTT CASSQGTGVVTEAFF 15 TRBJ1-1 TRBV28 TRBD1
TGCGCCAGCAGCCAAGGTTACGGGGGTAATCAGCCCCAGCATTTT CASSQGYGGNQPQHF 15 TRBJ1-5 TRBV4-1 .
TGTGCCAGCAGCTCCGGGACTGCCTACTACAATGAGCAGTTCTTC CASSSGTAYYNEQFF 15 TRBJ2-1 TRBV2 .
TGTGCTCACAGCCAAGCTATGGGGCTAGCGGGGGCTCAAGAGACCCAGTACTTC CAHSQAMGLAGAQETQYF 18 TRBJ2-5 TRBV4-2 TRBD2
TGCAGCGTTGGACTAGCGGGGGGGGGCCAGTACTTC CSVGLAGGGQYF 12 TRBJ2-4 TRBV29-1 TRBD2
TGTGCCAGCAGCCGTTATCGGGGAGAGACCCAGTACTTC CASSRYRGETQYF 13 TRBJ2-5 TRBV7-3 .
TGCGCCAGCAGCTTGCACGGACAGGGTGTCGATGAGCAGTTCTTC CASSLHGQGVDEQFF 15 TRBJ2-1 TRBV5-1 TRBD1
TGTGCCAGCAGTGAACGGTCAAACTTGAACACTGAAGCTTTCTTT CASSERSNLNTEAFF 15 TRBJ1-1 TRBV2 .
TGTGCCAGCAGTGCCTATCCGTACACCGGGGAGCTGTTTTTT CASSAYPYTGELFF 14 TRBJ2-2 TRBV6-4 .
TGTGCCAGCAGTCCAAGCGGACGGGAGGACTCTGGAAACACCATATATTTT CASSPSGREDSGNTIYF 17 TRBJ1-3 TRBV27 .
TGTGCCAGCAGCTCGCGGACAGGGAGGGTCACTGAAGCTTTCTTT CASSSRTGRVTEAFF 15 TRBJ1-1 TRBV5-6 TRBD1